These T cell receptor beta chains were read from a single sample in a study of spatial heterogeneity in lung cancer. TCRdb re-called the 5' RACE reads through MiXCR, storing one row per CDR3 protein. The repertoire holds 100,000 or so distinct CDR3 sequences, with under 4.5% as singletons. Sequenced material: lung tumor tissue, taken at surgery. The receptors come from a male donor with early-stage non-small cell lung cancer. CDR3s include the opening cysteine and the closing phenylalanine or tryptophan. Fields, in order: J gene, V gene, CDR3 protein.

TRBJ2-4 TRBV5-6 CASSSSGAPLNIQYF
TRBJ2-3 TRBV2 CASSVGAEGDTQYF
TRBJ2-1 TRBV29-1 CSVVDRVNLNEQFF
TRBJ2-1 TRBV29-1 CSVAMSSYNEQFF
TRBJ1-1 TRBV14 CASSLLMNTEAFF
TRBJ1-5 TRBV27 CASRMWYYSNQPQHF
TRBJ2-5 TRBV2 CASSEVTPQETQYF
TRBJ1-3 TRBV7-8 CASSLTGPGNTIYF
TRBJ2-5 TRBV20-1 CSAKRGRQETQYF
TRBJ1-5 TRBV7-9 CASSFERGRPQHF
TRBJ1-1 TRBV28 CASSSGSDGTEAFF
TRBJ2-1 TRBV3-1 CASSQVGPGNEQFF
TRBJ2-1 TRBV25-1 CASRQDGYNEQFF
TRBJ1-1 TRBV7-9 CASSLKTAYTEAFF
TRBJ1-6 TRBV7-2 CASSLGGTHNSPLHF
TRBJ1-4 TRBV27 CASSLSLENNEKLFF
TRBJ1-1 TRBV27 CASSLADGGTEAFF
TRBJ2-7 TRBV20-1 CSAQFYEQYF
TRBJ2-1 TRBV6-1 CASTLAGGNEQFF
TRBJ2-7 TRBV20-1 CSANPRLAPTYEQYF
TRBJ2-1 TRBV11-2 CASSSTSLLNEQFF
TRBJ2-3 TRBV6-6 CASRSPGWTDTQYF
TRBJ2-7 TRBV28 CASGGTLATLQYF
TRBJ2-7 TRBV27 CASSFGGALGREQYF
TRBJ1-4 TRBV27 CASSSYARDRGEKLFF
TRBJ2-6 TRBV7-8 CASSLVGQGPLAGANVLTF
TRBJ2-2 TRBV12-3/TRBV12-4 CASSKNTGKLFF
TRBJ2-7 TRBV11-2 CASSLDPGSYEQYF
TRBJ1-2 TRBV6-5 CASRSTPGQWNYGYTF
TRBJ2-5 TRBV2 CASRRAEGETQYF
TRBJ1-1 TRBV20-1 CSARSSLRPTEAFF
TRBJ2-3 TRBV15 CATSWTSGITDTQYF
TRBJ2-7 TRBV12-3/TRBV12-4 CASSPGRHPYEQYF
TRBJ1-5 TRBV4-2 CASSQDLTLPNQPQHF
TRBJ2-1 TRBV3-1 CASSQWLSSYNEQFF
TRBJ1-1 TRBV5-5 CASSLLRTGDTEAFF
TRBJ2-1 TRBV20-1 CSAIPAGSTPEQFF
TRBJ1-1 TRBV29-1 CSVEDRGAQAFF
TRBJ2-1 TRBV4-2 CASSHETGTSYNEQFF
TRBJ2-1 TRBV4-1 CASSQDHAGVSNEQFF
TRBJ1-1 TRBV28 CASSFRGGYTEAFF
TRBJ2-7 TRBV12-3/TRBV12-4 CASSRRAVLYEQYF
TRBJ1-1 TRBV29-1 CSANFQRNTEAFF
TRBJ2-3 TRBV6-5 CASSTPFLGATQYF
TRBJ2-1 TRBV27 CASTRGLAGGNNEQFF
TRBJ1-2 TRBV20-1 CSSGRGYDGYTF